These T cell receptor beta chains were read from a single sample in a study of cytomegalovirus exposure and HLA in healthy donors. The repertoire was sequenced with immunoSEQ multiplex PCR; TCRdb's copy has only in-frame clones and lacks some. The sample yields 250,000 to 350,000 clones, roughly 90% seen once. Input material: PBMCs. Source of these receptors: a man aged 35-49 years in good health and CMV-seropositive. CDR3s include the opening cysteine and the closing phenylalanine or tryptophan. A D gene is named only where the DNA matches it firmly. The size of a clone is reported for some rows only, either as once, few or many, or as a class for expanded clones.

D gene: NA
V gene: TRBV11-3
J gene: TRBJ2-3
clone size: NA
CDR3 DNA: TGTGCCAGCAGCCTCACAGTGGGGCTAGGAAAAAGCACAGATACGCAGTATTTT
CDR3 protein: CASSLTVGLGKSTDTQYF

D gene: TRBD1
V gene: TRBV6-5
J gene: TRBJ1-1
clone size: few
CDR3 DNA: TGTGCCAGCAGTTACTGGACAGGGGGCAACACTGAAGCTTTCTTT
CDR3 protein: CASSYWTGGNTEAFF

D gene: TRBD2
V gene: TRBV7-9
J gene: TRBJ2-1
clone size: NA
CDR3 DNA: TGTGCCAGCAGCTCCCTTAGCGGGGATGAGCAGTTCTTC
CDR3 protein: CASSSLSGDEQFF

D gene: TRBD1
V gene: TRBV27
J gene: TRBJ2-7
clone size: NA
CDR3 DNA: TGTGCCAGCAGTTGGGGACAGGGAATCACCTACGAGCAGTACTTC
CDR3 protein: CASSWGQGITYEQYF

D gene: TRBD2
V gene: TRBV7-6
J gene: TRBJ2-2
clone size: NA
CDR3 DNA: TGTGCCAGCAGCCCGGGACTAGCGGGAGGTATCACCGGGGAGCTGTTTTTT
CDR3 protein: CASSPGLAGGITGELFF

D gene: NA
V gene: TRBV6-1
J gene: TRBJ1-5
clone size: NA
CDR3 DNA: TGTGCCAGCAGTGTCCCTACAAGGAGCTATAGCAATCAGCCCCAGCATTTT
CDR3 protein: CASSVPTRSYSNQPQHF

D gene: NA
V gene: TRBV18
J gene: TRBJ2-1
clone size: NA
CDR3 DNA: TGTGCCAGCTCCCGACAACGAGATGAGCAGTTCTTC
CDR3 protein: CASSRQRDEQFF

D gene: NA
V gene: TRBV7-2
J gene: TRBJ2-1
clone size: NA
CDR3 DNA: TGTGCCAGCACCCTTTCTAGCGCGAACAATGAGCAGTTCTTC
CDR3 protein: CASTLSSANNEQFF

D gene: TRBD2
V gene: TRBV9
J gene: TRBJ2-5
clone size: NA
CDR3 DNA: TGTGCCAGCAGCCCAGGACTAGCGGGGGGGGGAGAGACCCAGTACTTC
CDR3 protein: CASSPGLAGGGETQYF

D gene: NA
V gene: TRBV2
J gene: TRBJ1-1
clone size: NA
CDR3 DNA: TGTGCCAGCAGCGAATGGCCGGACAGAGAAGCTTTCTTT
CDR3 protein: CASSEWPDREAFF

D gene: NA
V gene: TRBV5-8
J gene: TRBJ1-1
clone size: NA
CDR3 DNA: TGTGCCAGCAGCAGGCAGGGAGGGGATGAAGCTTTCTTT
CDR3 protein: CASSRQGGDEAFF

D gene: TRBD1
V gene: TRBV6-5
J gene: TRBJ1-1
clone size: NA
CDR3 DNA: TGTGCCAGCAGTTACACGGACAGGGTTCGGCGTTCTGAAGCTTTCTTT
CDR3 protein: CASSYTDRVRRSEAFF

D gene: TRBD1
V gene: TRBV5-6
J gene: TRBJ2-7
clone size: NA
CDR3 DNA: TGTGCCAGCAGCCTACTTAGCCCTGGGACAGGAGGTTCGCGGGAGCAGTACTTC
CDR3 protein: CASSLLSPGTGGSREQYF

D gene: NA
V gene: TRBV7-3
J gene: TRBJ2-1
clone size: NA
CDR3 DNA: TGTGCCAGCAGCTTAGCGGGAATAAATGAGCAGTTCTTC
CDR3 protein: CASSLAGINEQFF

D gene: NA
V gene: TRBV18
J gene: TRBJ1-4
clone size: NA
CDR3 DNA: TGTGCCAGCTCACAAGAACAGGGTGGTGAAAAACTGTTTTTT
CDR3 protein: CASSQEQGGEKLFF

D gene: TRBD2
V gene: TRBV7-2
J gene: TRBJ2-2
clone size: NA
CDR3 DNA: TGTGCCAGCAGCCGAATCGGACTAGCGGGAGCGGGCGGGGAGCTGTTTTTT
CDR3 protein: CASSRIGLAGAGGELFF

D gene: TRBD1
V gene: TRBV16
J gene: TRBJ1-2
clone size: NA
CDR3 DNA: TGTGCCAGCAGCCAATTACAGGGGAATGGCTACACCTTC
CDR3 protein: CASSQLQGNGYTF

D gene: TRBD2
V gene: TRBV2
J gene: TRBJ2-1
clone size: NA
CDR3 DNA: TGTGCCAGCAGTGGGACTAGCGGGAGAATTGAGCAGTTCTTC
CDR3 protein: CASSGTSGRIEQFF

D gene: TRBD1
V gene: TRBV15
J gene: TRBJ2-5
clone size: NA
CDR3 DNA: TGTGCCACCAGCCCTGGACAGGCACAAGAGACCCAGTACTTC
CDR3 protein: CATSPGQAQETQYF

D gene: NA
V gene: TRBV5-1
J gene: TRBJ2-3
clone size: NA
CDR3 DNA: TGCGCCAGCAGTTATGGGACTAGCACAGATACGCAGTATTTT
CDR3 protein: CASSYGTSTDTQYF

D gene: TRBD2
V gene: TRBV6-5
J gene: TRBJ2-7
clone size: NA
CDR3 DNA: TGTGCCAGCAGCCGATCCGGGACTAGGAAGGACGAGCAGTACTTC
CDR3 protein: CASSRSGTRKDEQYF

D gene: TRBD1
V gene: TRBV5-1
J gene: TRBJ1-3
clone size: NA
CDR3 DNA: TGCGCCAGCAGCCCGACAGGGGCAGGGGGAAACACCATATATTTT
CDR3 protein: CASSPTGAGGNTIYF

D gene: TRBD2
V gene: TRBV30
J gene: TRBJ2-1
clone size: NA
CDR3 DNA: TGTGCCTGGGACTCTCTAGCGGGAGGTAGTAATGAGCAGTTCTTC
CDR3 protein: CAWDSLAGGSNEQFF

D gene: NA
V gene: TRBV28
J gene: TRBJ1-5
clone size: once
CDR3 DNA: TGTGCCAGCAGTTTCCGTGGACAGCTTTATCAGCCCCAGCATTTT
CDR3 protein: CASSFRGQLYQPQHF

D gene: TRBD1
V gene: TRBV18
J gene: TRBJ2-1
clone size: NA
CDR3 DNA: TGTGCCAGCTCAACGGACAGGGGAAATGAGCAGTTCTTC
CDR3 protein: CASSTDRGNEQFF

D gene: TRBD1
V gene: TRBV30
J gene: TRBJ1-1
clone size: NA
CDR3 DNA: TGTACAGGGGCAGTGGTGAACACTGAAGCTTTCTTT
CDR3 protein: CTGAVVNTEAFF

D gene: TRBD2
V gene: TRBV4-1
J gene: TRBJ2-7
clone size: NA
CDR3 DNA: TGCGCCAGCAGCCAAGAGGGGCGGGAGGTAGACGAGCAGTACTTC
CDR3 protein: CASSQEGREVDEQYF

D gene: NA
V gene: TRBV28
J gene: TRBJ1-1
clone size: NA
CDR3 DNA: TGTGCCAGCAGTATCGGACGGGGGAACACTGAAGCTTTCTTT
CDR3 protein: CASSIGRGNTEAFF

D gene: TRBD1
V gene: TRBV14
J gene: TRBJ2-7
clone size: NA
CDR3 DNA: TGTGCCAGCAGCCAAGATCCATTTGGGACAGCGACGAACTCCTACGAGCAGTACTTC
CDR3 protein: CASSQDPFGTATNSYEQYF

D gene: NA
V gene: TRBV4-1
J gene: TRBJ1-5
clone size: NA
CDR3 DNA: TGCGCCAGCAGCCCGGTTGAGGGAAGCAATCAGCCCCAGCATTTT
CDR3 protein: CASSPVEGSNQPQHF

D gene: NA
V gene: TRBV4-2
J gene: TRBJ1-6
clone size: NA
CDR3 DNA: TGTGCCAGCAGCCAAGATACGACGGGAGGCAATTCACCCCTCCACTTT
CDR3 protein: CASSQDTTGGNSPLHF

D gene: NA
V gene: TRBV29-1
J gene: TRBJ1-2
clone size: NA
CDR3 DNA: TGCAGCGTTGAAGCAGGGGCCTATGGCTACACCTTC
CDR3 protein: CSVEAGAYGYTF

D gene: TRBD1
V gene: TRBV7-8
J gene: TRBJ1-1
clone size: NA
CDR3 DNA: TGTGCCAGCAGCTTTCAGGGGGCACGGACTGAAGCTTTCTTT
CDR3 protein: CASSFQGARTEAFF

D gene: TRBD1
V gene: TRBV27
J gene: TRBJ2-7
clone size: NA
CDR3 DNA: TGTGCCAGCAGTCGCACCGGGACAGGGGTTTACGAGCAGTACTTC
CDR3 protein: CASSRTGTGVYEQYF

D gene: TRBD2
V gene: TRBV11-1
J gene: TRBJ2-1
clone size: NA
CDR3 DNA: TGTGCCAGCAGCACGACTAGCGGGAGGGCCTTCAATGAGCAGTTCTTC
CDR3 protein: CASSTTSGRAFNEQFF

D gene: TRBD2
V gene: TRBV5-1
J gene: TRBJ2-1
clone size: NA
CDR3 DNA: TGCGCCAGCAGCTTGGCGACTAGCGGGTACAATGAGCAGTTCTTC
CDR3 protein: CASSLATSGYNEQFF

D gene: TRBD2
V gene: TRBV2
J gene: TRBJ2-3
clone size: NA
CDR3 DNA: TGTGCCAGCCTACTAGCGGGAGGATCAGATACGCAGTATTTT
CDR3 protein: CASLLAGGSDTQYF